The T cell receptor (beta chain) described here comes from a study of shared clonotypes between healthy human individuals. Study-level information: Donors were a couple of women and a few men aged 18 to 49. Three plates were used per donor for CD4 naive, three for CD4 memory, two for CD8 naive and one for CD8 memory.

Naive CD8 cells lacked CD45RO, underwent positive selection for CCR7 and left out terminally differentiated effector memory CD45RA+ cells. This CDR3 is 14 amino acids long. Trimming removed 0 bases from V and 3 bases from J, with 9 bases in between. Germline loops: CDR1 LNHDA, CDR2 SQIVND (reference sequence). An assay was performed, and its level was deep. Some clones are missing from TCRdb's copy, which holds only in-frame ones; the method was immunoSEQ multiplex PCR. This table holds some 2,100,000 clones, about 93% found once. The J gene is TRBJ2-7, the V gene TRBV19; no clear D. The material sequenced was naive CD8+ T cells from PBMCs. This TCR came from a man aged 18-30 years in good health. Some clones in this sample may be carry-over from other donors' samples. The CDR3 region is CASSIDTEFYEQYF. CDR3 nucleotides: TGTGCCAGTAGTATAGACACAGAGTTCTACGAGCAGTACTTC.